These 16 T cell receptor beta chains originate from one sample sequenced in a study of beta chain features in type 1 diabetes. Expressed TCRB transcripts were sequenced after all isolated RNA was converted to cDNA. TCRdb's table, derived via immunoSEQ multiplex PCR, lists solely in-frame clones and lacks some. This table has some 250,000 clones, roughly a tenth appearing once. Their cognate antigens are unknown. The study, taken as a whole, reports: Shortening that was moderate but significant affected the TCRB CDR3s of Type 1 diabetes patients in all four CD4+ subsets.

The sample was naive CD4+ T cells from blood. The source is a man younger than 40 with type 1 diabetes.

The sample holds a few counts of this clone. V is TRBV2 and J is TRBJ1-5; TRBD1 matches at 7 bases. The CDR3 has 14 residues. Germline CDR1 is SNHLY and CDR2 is FYNNEI. J lost 2 bases, V lost 6 bases, and 4 bases had no gene match. CDR3 DNA: TGTGCCAGCAGAGACAGGGACGGCAATCAGCCCCAGCATTTT. Amino acids: CASRDRDGNQPQHF.

V and J are TRBV19 and TRBJ2-7; 7 positions agree with TRBD1. The germline CDR1 and CDR2 sequences are LNHDA and SQIVND (reference sequence). Unmatched junction bases numbered 13, after V lost 5 bases and J lost 3 bases. CDR3 length equals 16 residues. This CDR3 reads CASSGGGARGNYEQYF. The DNA of the CDR3 is TGTGCCAGTAGTGGTGGTGGGGCCAGGGGGAACTACGAGCAGTACTTC.

The V call is TRBV29-1, the J call TRBJ1-1; unclear D gene. This CDR3 region has 12 residues. Germline V gene data show CDR1 as SQVTM and CDR2 as ANQGSEA. With 6 bases removed from V and 1 base from J, the gap between germline ends came to 9 bases. CDR3 bases: TGCAGCGTCCTATACGAGAACACTGAAGCTTTCTTT. Residues: CSVLYENTEAFF.

This clone was counted only a few times. V and J are TRBV6-4 and TRBJ2-1, with 11 bases that match TRBD2. Trimming removed 4 bases from V and 4 bases from J; junction bases left unmatched: 3. The CDR3 is 15 amino acids. From germline, CDR1 is MRHNA and CDR2 SNTAGT. The CDR3 DNA reads as TGTGCCAGCAGTGTACTAGCGGGGGAATACAATGAGCAGTTCTTC. Translating it yields CASSVLAGEYNEQFF.

The rearrangement uses TRBV18 and TRBJ2-5; perhaps TRBD1 as D (5 bases). Looked up from germline, CDR1 is KGHSH and CDR2 is LQKENI. Trimming removed 0 bases at V and 4 bases at J, with 9 bases between. The CDR3 runs to 14 residues. The CDR3 bases are TGTGCCAGCTCACCACCGGGCAGGGCAGAGACCCAGTACTTC. Its protein is CASSPPGRAETQYF. Together with reference TRBV18 and TRBJ2-5, the CDR3 gives the full variable domain: NAGVMQNPRHLVRRRGQEARLRCSPMKGHSHVYWYRQLPEEGLKFMVYLQKENIIDESGMPKERFSAEFPKEGPSILRIQQVVRGDSAAYFCASSPPGRAETQYFGPGTRLLVL.

This clone was counted between two and nine times. This sequence joins TRBV7-3 and TRBJ2-7; D is possibly TRBD1 (6 bases). Germline V CDR1 and CDR2: SGHTA, FQGTGA. This CDR3 is 13 amino acids long. Trimming took off 4 bases at V and 6 bases at J, with 13 bases between the two ends. CDR3 nucleotide sequence: TGTGCCAGCAGCTCCCACAGGGACGGCGAGCAGTACTTC. Protein sequence: CASSSHRDGEQYF.

J is TRBJ1-1 and V is TRBV6-6; TRBD1 might be the D (5 bases). The V and J ends lost 6 bases and 0 bases respectively, with 11 bases between them. In germline, CDR1 is MNHNY, CDR2 SVGAGI (reference sequence). This CDR3 has 14 amino acids. The CDR3 protein is CASSPQVLNTEAFF. In DNA, the CDR3 is TGTGCCAGCAGCCCACAGGTCCTGAACACTGAAGCTTTCTTT.

CDR3 bases: TGTGCCAGCAGCCCAAGAGGGGGGGACACAGATACGCAGTATTTT. Translated: CASSPRGGDTDTQYF. The chain joins TRBV5-4 to TRBJ2-3; tentative D call: TRBD2 (7 bases). Germline assignment: CDR1 SGHNT and CDR2 YYREEE (reference sequence). This CDR3 region has 15 residues. Trimming pared 4 bases from V and 2 bases from J, leaving 14 bases between. The complete variable domain, with remaining parts taken from reference TRBV5-4 and TRBJ2-3, reads ETGVTQSPTHLIKTRGQQVTLRCSSQSGHNTVSWYQQALGQGPQFIFQYYREEENGRGNFPPRFSGLQFPNYSSELNVNALELDDSALYLCASSPRGGDTDTQYFGPGTRLTVL.

This clone was seen a few times. The rearrangement uses TRBV7-9 and TRBJ2-7; D is unresolved. CDR3 length: 14 amino acids. Germline assignment: CDR1 SEHNR and CDR2 FQNEAQ (reference sequence). Trimming took off 1 base at V and 5 bases at J, with 12 bases between the two ends. The CDR3 DNA follows: TGTGCCAGCAGCTTAGTGCGCGTTACCGACGAGCAGTACTTC. This encodes CASSLVRVTDEQYF. Looking up the rest from reference TRBV7-9 and TRBJ2-7 gives the full variable domain: DTGVSQNPRHKITKRGQNVTFRCDPISEHNRLYWYRQTLGQGPEFLTYFQNEAQLEKSRLLSDRFSAERPKGSFSTLEIQRTEQGDSAMYLCASSLVRVTDEQYFGPGTRLTVT.

A few counts support this clone. The rearrangement joins TRBV7-9 to TRBJ2-1; 8 bases fit TRBD2. V shed 5 bases and J 8 bases; nucleotides not matched to a gene: 8. This CDR3 contains 14 residues. From germline, CDR1 is SEHNR and CDR2 FQNEAQ (reference sequence). This CDR3 is CASSPRTSSDEQFF. CDR3 DNA sequence: TGTGCCAGCAGCCCTCGGACTAGCAGCGATGAGCAGTTCTTC.

The chain couples TRBV28 to TRBJ2-1; no clear D. Germline V gene data show CDR1 as MDHEN and CDR2 as SYDVKM. The CDR3 covers 11 residues. V lost 5 bases and J 7 bases, leaving 6 bases between the germline ends. CDR3 coding DNA: TGTGCCAGCAGTCGAGAGAATGAGCAGTTCTTC. This sequence encodes CASSRENEQFF.

This clone was counted only a few times. The rearrangement uses TRBV4-2 and TRBJ2-2; unclear D gene. CDR3 length equals 14 residues. Germline lookup yields CDR1 LGHNA and CDR2 YNFKEQ. Deletions cut 4 bases from V and 2 bases from J, with 8 bases between. The CDR3 protein is CASSRALNTGELFF. Written as DNA, the CDR3 is TGTGCCAGCAGCCGGGCCCTAAACACCGGGGAGCTGTTTTTT.

This clone was seen a handful of times. The CDR3 here is CASSKGGTKTGELFF. The CDR3 DNA sequence: TGTGCCAGCAGCAAAGGGGGGACAAAAACCGGGGAGCTGTTTTTT. The V call is TRBV21-1, the J call TRBJ2-2; no check of the table's D call, TRBD1, against the DNA was made. TRBV21-1 is flagged as a pseudogene. The CDR3 extends over 15 amino acids.

The chain combines TRBV28 with TRBJ2-7; TRBD1 aligns across 12 bases. The germline V gene encodes CDR1 MDHEN and CDR2 SYDVKM. V was clipped by 4 bases and J by 4 bases; unmatched bases: 8. This CDR3 is 16 amino acids long. CDR3 region: CASSSPGQGAGYEQYF. In DNA form, the CDR3 reads TGTGCCAGCAGTTCGCCGGGACAGGGGGCTGGTTACGAGCAGTACTTC. Complete variable domain (other parts from reference TRBV28 and TRBJ2-7): DVKVTQSSRYLVKRTGEKVFLECVQDMDHENMFWYRQDPGLGLRLIYFSYDVKMKEKGDIPEGYSVSREKKERFSLILESASTNQTSMYLCASSSPGQGAGYEQYFGPGTRLTVT.

This clone showed up just a few times. This sequence joins TRBV9 and TRBJ1-6; D may be TRBD1 (5 bases). This CDR3 is built from 14 residues. Germline lookup yields CDR1 SGDLS and CDR2 YYNGEE. V lost 0 bases, J lost 9 bases, and 10 bases lay in between. CDR3 DNA sequence: TGTGCCAGCAGCGTAGAAGGGGATGGTTCACCCCTCCACTTT. Encoded protein: CASSVEGDGSPLHF.

This clone appeared once. V usage is TRBV4-3 and J usage is TRBJ1-6; D is ambiguous. Germline CDR1 is LGHNA and CDR2 is YSLEER. Trimming removed 1 base from V and 3 bases from J, with 4 bases in between. The CDR3 covers 14 residues. The CDR3 spells CASSQVGYNSPLHF. The CDR3 nucleotides are TGCGCCAGCAGCCAAGTCGGCTATAATTCACCCCTCCACTTT.